This entry lists 17 T cell receptor beta chains sequenced from one sample in a study of blood T cell repertoires in COVID-19. Repertoires were generated with immunoSEQ multiplex PCR, while TCRdb's copy carries only in-frame clones and drops some. The sample holds tens of thousands of clones, more than 90% seen once. What was sequenced was peripheral blood. Receptors were obtained from a human donor in a cohort sampled during active COVID-19.

This chain connects TRBV27 to TRBJ2-5, with TRBD2 matching over 13 bases. The CDR3 sequence is 16 residues long. Unmatched junction bases numbered 2, after V lost 4 bases and J lost 0 bases. CDR1 MNHEY and CDR2 SMNVEV come from the germline V gene (reference sequence). CDR3 sequence: CASSSTSGGNQETQYF. The DNA for the CDR3 is TGTGCCAGCAGTTCGACTAGCGGGGGGAACCAAGAGACCCAGTACTTC.

The chain is built from TRBV4-1 and TRBJ1-5; D gene ambiguous. This CDR3 contains 15 residues. Trimming cost V 4 bases and J 0 bases, with 10 bases left between them. Germline CDR1 is MGHRA and CDR2 is YSYEKL. In DNA form, the CDR3 reads TGCGCCAGCAGCCTCAACCTACCTAGCAATCAGCCCCAGCATTTT. This codes for CASSLNLPSNQPQHF.

The chain recombines TRBV28 with TRBJ2-5; a possible D gene is TRBD2 (5 bases). CDR3 size: 15 residues. Germline CDR1 and CDR2: MDHEN and SYDVKM. V lost 3 bases and J lost 4, with 15 bases in between. The CDR3 protein is CASSLAGSEGETQYF. CDR3 bases: TGTGCCAGCAGTTTGGCGGGTTCTGAGGGAGAGACCCAGTACTTC.

J is TRBJ1-6 and V is TRBV4-1; D call uncertain. Germline assignment: CDR1 MGHRA and CDR2 YSYEKL. Between the trimmed V and J ends, which lost 3 bases and 0 bases, there was a span of 6 bases. This CDR3 is 15 amino acids long. This CDR3 is CASSQLSSYNSPLHF. The CDR3 bases are TGCGCCAGCAGCCAGTTGAGCTCCTATAATTCACCCCTCCACTTT.

The chain joins TRBV10-3 to TRBJ1-5, with a possible D match to TRBD1 (6 bases). The CDR3 has 16 amino acids. V lost 0 bases and J lost 4, with 13 bases in between. Germline V gene data show CDR1 as ENHRY and CDR2 as SYGVKD. DNA for the CDR3: TGTGCCATCAGTGAGTCGATACAGGGTACGAATCAGCCCCAGCATTTT. Translating gives CAISESIQGTNQPQHF.

The CDR3 sequence is CAISEIGGEGYTF. CDR3 nucleotides: TGTGCCATCAGTGAGATAGGGGGCGAAGGCTACACCTTC. V and J are TRBV10-3 and TRBJ1-2; 7 bases line up with TRBD1. CDR3 length: 13 residues. J lost 8 bases, V lost 2 bases, and 5 bases had no gene match. Germline loops: CDR1 ENHRY, CDR2 SYGVKD.

V and J are TRBV27 and TRBJ1-5; D is undetermined. The ends were cut back, 5 bases at V and 0 bases at J, with 14 bases in the middle. The CDR3 is 16 residues long. The germline V gene has CDR1 MNHEY and CDR2 SMNVEV (reference sequence). CDR3 coding DNA: TGTGCCAGCAGTAGATGGGGAGGTTCTAGCAATCAGCCCCAGCATTTT. As protein: CASSRWGGSSNQPQHF.

The chain links TRBV6-5 to TRBJ2-7; D is perhaps TRBD2 (5 bases). Trimming removed 5 bases at V and 4 bases at J, with 15 bases between. The CDR3 loop spans 14 amino acids. In germline, CDR1 is MNHEY, CDR2 SVGAGI. For the CDR3, the DNA is TGTGCCAGCAGTCGAACTAGAAGGACTTACGAGCAGTACTTC. It specifies CASSRTRRTYEQYF.

The rearrangement links TRBV9 to TRBJ2-2; D uncertain. The germline V and J ends were trimmed by 4 bases and 1 base, with 14 bases remaining between them. The CDR3 is made up of 16 amino acids. CDR1 and CDR2 from the germline V gene are SGDLS and YYNGEE. The CDR3 is CASSPHAYMNTGELFF. The CDR3 nucleotides are TGTGCCAGCAGCCCCCACGCTTACATGAACACCGGGGAGCTGTTTTTT.

V gene TRBV5-4 combines with J gene TRBJ1-4, with a possible D match to TRBD1 (6 bases). This CDR3 contains 14 residues. Looked up from germline, CDR1 is SGHNT and CDR2 is YYREEE (reference sequence). With 2 bases removed from V and 6 bases from J, the gap between germline ends came to 11 bases. CDR3 bases: TGTGCCAGCAGCTTCGTAGGGGGGGATGAAAAACTGTTTTTT. Encoded protein: CASSFVGGDEKLFF.

The rearrangement joins TRBV5-1 to TRBJ1-1, with a tentative D call TRBD1 (6 bases). This CDR3 contains 12 residues. Trimming took off 4 bases at V and 8 bases at J, with 12 bases between the two ends. Germline V gene data show CDR1 as SGHRS and CDR2 as YFSETQ. CDR3 amino acids: CASSDAGVEAFF. The CDR3 DNA reads TGCGCCAGCAGCGACGCAGGGGTCGAAGCTTTCTTT. The full variable domain, its missing parts supplied by reference TRBV5-1 and TRBJ1-1, is KAGVTQTPRYLIKTRGQQVTLSCSPISGHRSVSWYQQTPGQGLQFLFEYFSETQRNKGNFPGRFSGRQFSNSRSEMNVSTLELGDSALYLCASSDAGVEAFFGQGTRLTVV.

The CDR3 DNA is TGTGCCAGCAGTTACTCCCCCTGGGAGCTGTTTTTT. Protein product: CASSYSPWELFF. The V call is TRBV6-2 or TRBV6-3, the J call TRBJ2-2; unclear D gene. Germline V gene sequence: CDR1 MNHEY, CDR2 SVGEGT. There are 12 residues in the CDR3. The V and J ends lost 0 bases and 9 bases respectively, with 5 bases between them.

This clone was found once. The J gene is TRBJ2-7, the V gene TRBV9; the match to TRBD2 covers 8 bases. V dropped 2 bases and J dropped 2; count of bases not matched to a gene: 3. CDR3 length: 14 amino acids. CDR1 is SGDLS and CDR2 is YYNGEE in the germline V gene. CDR3 protein: CASSVRGATYEQYF. In nucleotides, the CDR3 is TGTGCCAGCAGCGTGCGGGGGGCGACCTACGAGCAGTACTTC.

The chain joins TRBV15 to TRBJ2-7; a weak D match, TRBD2 (6 bases). This CDR3 comprises 16 residues. V lost 1 base, J lost 7 bases, and 20 bases lay in between. Germline V lookup: CDR1 LNHNV, CDR2 YYDKDF (reference sequence). The CDR3 loop reads CATSRGLERASWEQYF. CDR3 DNA: TGTGCCACCAGCAGAGGATTAGAGCGGGCGTCGTGGGAGCAGTACTTC. Full variable domain (rest looked up from reference TRBV15 and TRBJ2-7): DAMVIQNPRYQVTQFGKPVTLSCSQTLNHNVMYWYQQKSSQAPKLLFHYYDKDFNNEADTPDNFQSRRPNTSFCFLDIRSPGLGDTAMYLCATSRGLERASWEQYFGPGTRLTVT.

V usage is TRBV28 and J usage is TRBJ1-4; D is possibly TRBD1 (5 bases). Between the trimmed V and J ends, which lost 2 bases and 4 bases, there was a span of 14 bases. The CDR3 contains 16 residues. CDR1 and CDR2 (germline): MDHEN, SYDVKM. The CDR3 loop is CASSLGTSGHNEKLFF. For the CDR3, the DNA is TGTGCCAGCAGTTTAGGTACCTCCGGACATAATGAAAAACTGTTTTTT.

This rearrangement joins TRBV3-1 (or the pseudogene TRBV3-2) to TRBJ2-7, with TRBD2 matching over 11 bases. Germline CDR1 is LGHDT and CDR2 is YNNKEL (reference sequence). V was pared by 7 bases and J by 6 bases, with 5 bases of the junction left unmatched. The CDR3 contains 13 residues. In DNA, the CDR3 is TGTGCCAGCACCCTAGCGGGAGGTCGCGAGCAGTACTTC. Protein sequence: CASTLAGGREQYF.

This clone was detected only once. The V gene is TRBV7-3, the J gene TRBJ2-1, with 14 positions matching TRBD2. The germline V gene has CDR1 SGHTA and CDR2 FQGTGA. CDR3 size: 17 residues. J was trimmed by 7 bases and V by 5 bases; bases with no gene match: 10. For the CDR3, the DNA is TGTGCCAGCAGCCTATACGGGGGACTAGCGGGAGTAAATGAGCAGTTCTTC. It translates to CASSLYGGLAGVNEQFF.